The rows below give T cell receptor beta chains drawn from one sample of a study of blood T cell repertoires in COVID-19. The data were produced by immunoSEQ multiplex PCR, yet TCRdb's version contains in-frame clones alone and is incomplete. The sample carries 360,000 or so clones, around nine tenths recorded once. The sample taken for sequencing was peripheral blood. These receptors were taken from a woman aged 60 to 75 with COVID-19, enrolled during active disease. CDR3s include the opening cysteine and the closing phenylalanine or tryptophan. The order of the fields is J gene, clone size, V gene, D gene, CDR3 protein, CDR3 DNA. A D gene is named only where the DNA matches it firmly. Part of the rows lack a size; the others show once, few, many or a class for expanded clones.

TRBJ1-1	-	TRBV5-4	-	CASSGGHPYEAFF	TGTGCCAGCAGCGGGGGACATCCCTATGAAGCTTTCTTT
TRBJ1-2	-	TRBV30	-	CAWSVQAYGYTF	TGTGCCTGGAGTGTACAGGCCTATGGCTACACCTTC
TRBJ2-2	-	TRBV19	-	CASSPGVLGELFF	TGTGCCAGTAGTCCAGGGGTTCTCGGGGAGCTGTTTTTT
TRBJ2-1	-	TRBV6-1	-	CASSEGRGNEQFF	TGTGCCAGCAGTGAGGGCAGGGGAAATGAGCAGTTCTTC
TRBJ1-3	-	TRBV11-2	-	CAVGSGFSGNTIYF	TGTGCAGTTGGCTCCGGGTTTTCTGGAAACACCATATATTTT
TRBJ1-2	-	TRBV5-1	TRBD1	CASSLEDRDPGYTF	TGCGCCAGCAGCTTGGAGGACAGGGATCCTGGCTACACCTTC
TRBJ1-1	-	TRBV6-1	TRBD1	CASSEASGGTEAFF	TGTGCCAGCAGTGAAGCGTCAGGGGGTACTGAAGCTTTCTTT
TRBJ2-3	-	TRBV5-1	TRBD2	CASSLARTSEPPPDTQYF	TGCGCCAGCAGCTTGGCCCGGACTAGCGAGCCTCCCCCAGATACGCAGTATTTT
TRBJ1-5	-	TRBV6-5	TRBD1	CASRRTGVDFQPQHF	TGTGCCAGCAGACGGACAGGGGTGGATTTCCAGCCCCAGCATTTT
TRBJ1-2	-	TRBV19	-	CASSSGGGFGYTF	TGTGCCAGTAGCTCCGGGGGGGGTTTTGGCTACACCTTC
TRBJ2-3	-	TRBV5-1	-	CASSLMRSDTQYF	TGCGCCAGCAGCCTAATGCGTTCAGATACGCAGTATTTT
TRBJ2-7	-	TRBV5-1	TRBD2	CASSLLAGGQYEQYF	TGCGCCAGCAGCTTACTAGCGGGGGGGCAGTACGAGCAGTACTTC
TRBJ1-5	few	TRBV12-3/TRBV12-4	-	CASSTGLSQPQHF	TGTGCCAGCTCCACAGGGCTCAGTCAGCCCCAGCATTTT
TRBJ1-1	-	TRBV5-1	TRBD1	CASSLAGTAALNTEAFF	TGCGCCAGCAGCTTGGCCGGGACAGCGGCCCTGAACACTGAAGCTTTCTTT
TRBJ2-1	-	TRBV7-6	-	CASSRRDRGFSSYNEQFF	TGTGCCAGCAGCAGACGGGACCGGGGGTTTAGCTCCTACAATGAGCAGTTCTTC
TRBJ2-7	-	TRBV5-1	-	CASSPQGGVYEQYF	TGCGCCAGCAGCCCCCAGGGTGGGGTCTACGAGCAGTACTTC
TRBJ2-3	-	TRBV7-7	TRBD1	CASSPGQVTDTQYF	TGTGCCAGCAGCCCGGGACAGGTTACAGATACGCAGTATTTT
TRBJ2-1	-	TRBV6-2/TRBV6-3	-	CASSYSVTLPSYNEQFF	TGTGCCAGCAGTTACTCCGTGACACTTCCCTCCTACAATGAGCAGTTCTTC
TRBJ1-2	few	TRBV6-5	-	CASSYSREYGYTF	TGTGCCAGCAGTTACTCCCGGGAGTATGGCTACACCTTC
TRBJ2-2	-	TRBV11-2	-	CASSFYRVDTGELFF	TGTGCCAGCAGCTTCTACCGAGTCGACACCGGGGAGCTGTTTTTT
TRBJ1-1	-	TRBV7-9	TRBD1	CASSPPRGQLNTEAFF	TGTGCCAGCTCACCCCCGAGGGGACAGCTGAACACTGAAGCTTTCTTT
TRBJ1-5	-	TRBV7-9	-	CASSSWRGPSQPQHF	TGTGCCAGCAGCTCCTGGAGGGGACCGTCTCAGCCCCAGCATTTT
TRBJ1-1	-	TRBV11-2	-	CASGIGTEAFF	TGTGCCAGCGGAATCGGGACAGAAGCTTTCTTT
TRBJ2-7	-	TRBV19	TRBD1	CASSLRQGRLAASPYEQYF	TGTGCCAGTAGTCTCCGACAGGGTAGGTTGGCCGCGAGCCCCTACGAGCAGTACTTC
TRBJ2-7	-	TRBV11-2	TRBD1	CASSLDRQGSYEQYF	TGTGCCAGCAGCTTAGATCGACAGGGTTCCTACGAGCAGTACTTC
TRBJ1-1	few	TRBV6-6	TRBD1	CASSYGDRGGTEAFF	TGTGCCAGCAGTTACGGGGACAGGGGGGGCACTGAAGCTTTCTTT
TRBJ2-2	-	TRBV7-9	TRBD2	CASSFRTSGEELFF	TGTGCCAGCAGCTTCCGGACTAGCGGAGAGGAGCTGTTTTTT
TRBJ2-3	-	TRBV2	TRBD1	CASNPTRTGVMTDTQYF	TGTGCCAGCAATCCCACAAGGACAGGGGTTATGACAGATACGCAGTATTTT
TRBJ2-7	-	TRBV18	TRBD1	CASSPAGQGDYEQYF	TGTGCCAGCTCCCCCGCGGGACAGGGGGACTACGAGCAGTACTTC
TRBJ2-7	-	TRBV28	TRBD2	CASSLFGGLAGGLRTYEQYF	TGTGCCAGCAGTTTATTTGGGGGACTAGCGGGGGGCCTCCGAACCTACGAGCAGTACTTC
TRBJ1-4	-	TRBV2	TRBD1	CASKDRGKEKLFF	TGTGCCAGTAAGGACAGGGGAAAAGAAAAACTGTTTTTT
TRBJ2-7	-	TRBV4-2	TRBD1	CASSQDETGTYEQYF	TGTGCCAGCAGCCAAGATGAGACAGGGACCTACGAGCAGTACTTC
TRBJ1-2	few	TRBV12-5	-	CASSQDSIGYTF	TGTGCTAGTTCACAGGACAGTATTGGCTACACCTTC
TRBJ1-2	-	TRBV19	-	CATVGEDGYTF	TGTGCCACTGTCGGGGAGGATGGCTACACCTTC
TRBJ1-5	-	TRBV9	-	CASSGRGFQPQHF	TGTGCCAGCAGCGGCAGGGGATTTCAGCCCCAGCATTTT